The 10 T cell receptor beta chains below all came from one sample that was sequenced in a study of CD8 T cells in ankylosing spondylitis. In TCRdb, the 5' RACE reads were re-called with MiXCR into one record per CDR3 protein. The data show 250,000 or so distinct CDR3 sequences, with 20% to 30% seen just once and approximately 0.61% held by the top ten. Sequenced sample: blood, either unsorted or a sorted T cell fraction (not recorded which). These TCRs come from a male donor with ankylosing spondylitis or in good health (not recorded which).

This clonotype has ten or more counts. The V call is TRBV5-1, the J call TRBJ2-1, with 10 positions matching TRBD1. Germline lookup yields CDR1 SGHRS and CDR2 YFSETQ. V lost 5 bases and J lost 8; bases outside the gene matches: 13. The CDR3 runs 16 residues. In DNA form, the CDR3 reads TGCGCCAGCAGACGACTTCCGGGACAGGGGAACGATGAGCAGTTCTTC. Residues: CASRRLPGQGNDEQFF.

The chain uses TRBV2 and TRBJ2-1; 8 positions agree with TRBD2. Losses at the gene ends were 6 bases for V and 10 bases for J; bases not matched to a gene: 8. CDR3 length: 13 residues. The V gene's germline CDR1 is SNHLY and CDR2 FYNNEI. The CDR3 is CASSRGGRMEQFF. The DNA of the CDR3 is TGTGCCAGCAGCCGGGGGGGAAGGATGGAGCAGTTCTTC.

This chain uses TRBV6-1 with TRBJ1-2; TRBD1 aligns across 11 bases. Germline values: CDR1 MNHNS, CDR2 SASEGT. CDR3 size: 14 residues. V was pared by 5 bases and J by 6 bases, with 5 bases of the junction left unmatched. CDR3 sequence: CASSRGQGANGYTF. The CDR3 DNA follows: TGTGCCAGCAGTCGCGGACAGGGGGCTAATGGCTACACCTTC.

This clonotype was recorded at least ten times. The CDR3 DNA reads as TGTGCCAGCAGCGAGGGACTAGTTACCTACAATGAGCAGTTCTTC. Residues: CASSEGLVTYNEQFF. The chain employs TRBV11-2 and TRBJ2-1; 8 positions agree with TRBD2. This CDR3 is built from 15 residues. Germline V CDR1 and CDR2: SGHAT, FQNNGV. The V gene end was trimmed by 5 bases and the J gene end by 2 bases; junction bases not matched to a gene: 5.

There are a few counts of this clonotype. The genes are TRBV20-1 and TRBJ2-3; TRBD2 might be the D (5 bases). The germline gives CDR1 DFQATT, CDR2 SNEGSKA (reference sequence). CDR3 length: 13 residues. Trimming cost V 7 bases and J 4 bases, with 15 bases left between them. Here the CDR3 DNA reads TGCAGTGTCCGAGGGCGGATTCCAGATACGCAGTATTTT. This codes for CSVRGRIPDTQYF.

The chain couples TRBV15 to TRBJ2-7; D is perhaps TRBD1 or TRBD2 (5 bases each). There are 15 residues in the CDR3. Germline-derived CDR1 and CDR2 are LNHNV and YYDKDF (reference sequence). V dropped 0 bases and J dropped 2 bases, with 11 bases sitting between them. The CDR3 coding sequence is TGTGCCACCAGCAGAGACAGGGACCGGGCCTACGAGCAGTACTTC. Translated: CATSRDRDRAYEQYF.

This clonotype occurred many times. J is TRBJ1-5 and V is TRBV5-1, with 9 bases fitting TRBD1. Germline V lookup: CDR1 SGHRS, CDR2 YFSETQ. There are 16 residues in the CDR3. Unmatched junction bases numbered 2, after V lost 0 bases and J lost 1 base. The CDR3 DNA sequence: TGCGCCAGCAGCTTGGGACAGGGGGGGAGCAATCAGCCCCAGCATTTT. Amino acids: CASSLGQGGSNQPQHF.

The chain joins TRBV20-1 to TRBJ1-1; possible D gene TRBD1, 5 bases. Germline CDR1 reads DFQATT; CDR2 reads SNEGSKA (reference sequence). The ends were cut back, 2 bases at V and 0 bases at J, with 13 bases in the middle. The CDR3 totals 15 residues. The CDR3: CSARWGGLMNTEAFF. The CDR3 coding sequence is TGCAGTGCTAGATGGGGGGGGTTAATGAACACTGAAGCTTTCTTT.

This clonotype was seen a few times. The rearrangement joins TRBV12-3 or TRBV12-4 to TRBJ2-1, with TRBD1 identical over 9 bases. Germline trimming cut 7 bases from V and 0 bases from J; bases unmatched to any gene: 7. The CDR3 runs 16 residues. CDR3 region: CASIRTTGGSYNEQFF. DNA of the CDR3: TGTGCCAGCATCAGAACGACAGGGGGCTCCTACAATGAGCAGTTCTTC.

Only a few counts were recorded for this clonotype. The chain employs TRBV10-2 and TRBJ2-5; maybe TRBD2 (5 bases). Trimming cost V 2 bases and J 5 bases, with 12 bases left between them. In germline, CDR1 is WSHSY, CDR2 SAAADI. The CDR3 is 14 amino acids. CDR3 amino acids: CASSERSGRETQYF. The CDR3 nucleotides read TGCGCCAGCAGTGAGCGGAGCGGAAGGGAGACCCAGTACTTC.